Sequencing of this T cell receptor (beta chain) was carried out in a study of OX40 agonist ivuxolimab in advanced cancers. Germline V lookup: CDR1 LGHNA, CDR2 YSLEER. CDR3 length: 16 amino acids. Trimming pared 0 bases from V and 4 bases from J, leaving 15 bases between. The assay was immunoSEQ multiplex PCR, and TCRdb's table has in-frame clones only and misses some. The sample holds roughly 100,000 clones, under 95% seen once. Here the sequenced sample was CD4+ or CD8+ T cells sorted from blood, taken in a trial of the OX40 agonist ivuxolimab. The source of this sequence is an adult with an advanced solid tumor such as melanoma, head and neck, liver or kidney cancer. This chain uses TRBV4-3 with TRBJ1-2; the D is unclear. The CDR3 DNA reads TGCGCCAGCAGCCAAGAATGGGGAGGAAAGGTCTATGGCTACACCTTC. Residues: CASSQEWGGKVYGYTF.